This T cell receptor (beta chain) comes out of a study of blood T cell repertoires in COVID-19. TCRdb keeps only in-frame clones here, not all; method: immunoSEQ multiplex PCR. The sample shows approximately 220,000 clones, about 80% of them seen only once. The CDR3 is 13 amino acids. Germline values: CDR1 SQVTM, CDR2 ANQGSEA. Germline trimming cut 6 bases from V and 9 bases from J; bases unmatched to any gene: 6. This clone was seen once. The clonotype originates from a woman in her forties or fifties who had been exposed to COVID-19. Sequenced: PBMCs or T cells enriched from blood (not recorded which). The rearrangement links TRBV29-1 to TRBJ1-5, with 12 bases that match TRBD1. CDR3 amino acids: CSVGQGASGPQHF. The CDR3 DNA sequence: TGCAGCGTGGGACAGGGGGCGAGCGGGCCCCAGCATTTT. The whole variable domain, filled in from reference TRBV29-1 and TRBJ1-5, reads SAVISQKPSRDICQRGTSLTIQCQVDSQVTMMFWYRQQPGQSLTLIATANQGSEATYESGFVIDKFPISRPNLTFSTLTVSNMSPEDSSIYLCSVGQGASGPQHFGDGTRLSIL.